Listed below are T cell receptor beta chains from one sample, sequenced in a study of T-cell memory formation after mild COVID-19. From the 5' RACE reads, TCRdb called clonotypes with MiXCR, one entry per CDR3 protein. Among 200,000 to 250,000 distinct CDR3 sequences listed, approximately 10% were seen once. The sequenced sample consisted of PBMCs or a T cell subset sorted from them (not recorded which). Receptors were obtained from a man between 18 and 29 years old who had mild COVID-19 (a few samples of this study predate the infection). Cell type and time point are not known. Both conserved end residues are part of each CDR3.

V	J	CDR3
TRBV20-1	TRBJ2-5	CSARDGSRAEETQYF
TRBV6-5	TRBJ1-4	CASRGITNEKLFF
TRBV20-1	TRBJ1-2	CSARRDRGGYGYTF
TRBV7-3	TRBJ1-2	CASSPTSTGQGYGYTF
TRBV12-3/TRBV12-4	TRBJ1-5	CASSLRAGAEPQHF
TRBV9	TRBJ2-5	CASSAATGVGETQYF
TRBV3-1	TRBJ1-3	CASSRGWDTIYF
TRBV5-1	TRBJ1-2	CASSPSNRAESGYTF
TRBV2	TRBJ1-5	CASSDRVSSNQPQHF
TRBV20-1	TRBJ2-5	CSARAGTGEETQYF
TRBV29-1	TRBJ2-1	CSAHTSGGSNEQFF
TRBV29-1	TRBJ1-5	CSVDRGHQPQHF
TRBV29-1	TRBJ2-2	CSVSWAGIAGELFF
TRBV2	TRBJ2-3	CASSERLRGSDTQYF
TRBV5-1	TRBJ2-1	CASSLGYEQFF
TRBV18	TRBJ2-3	CASSPPDRGSLTDTQYF
TRBV20-1	TRBJ1-4	CSATGQPPREKLFF
TRBV9	TRBJ2-1	CASSPGPRRSYYNEQFF
TRBV7-2	TRBJ2-7	CASSLSASYEQYF
TRBV4-2	TRBJ1-1	CASSRIQIRGWDTEAFF
TRBV7-8	TRBJ1-1	CASRVDTEAFF
TRBV7-9	TRBJ1-2	CASSRQGAGYGYTF
TRBV11-2	TRBJ2-1	CASSEPLGRGDNEQFF
TRBV4-1	TRBJ2-7	CASSHYPAVHSYEQYF
TRBV6-5	TRBJ2-1	CASSSHLAGVGNEQFF
TRBV6-2/TRBV6-3	TRBJ1-5	CASSHGGAGGNQPQHF
TRBV10-3	TRBJ1-2	CAISDLTTGTYGYTF
TRBV6-5	TRBJ1-6	CASRDRGSPLHF
TRBV6-5	TRBJ1-2	CASSYAGRGYTF
TRBV20-1	TRBJ2-5	CSARDRTSFEETQYF
TRBV7-9	TRBJ2-5	CASSSYLRVQETQYF
TRBV6-5	TRBJ2-3	CASSYLPADVAGGWDTQYF
TRBV20-1	TRBJ2-3	CSAWTSGGADTQYF
TRBV15	TRBJ1-2	CATSRSDSEGSYTF
TRBV7-3	TRBJ2-7	CASSIGPSSYEQYF
TRBV6-1	TRBJ1-4	CASRGSWANEKLFF
TRBV7-9	TRBJ2-3	CASSRTTSGYATQYF
TRBV25-1	TRBJ1-2	CASSVGGSNYGYTF
TRBV25-1	TRBJ1-2	CASSVGGRGYTF
TRBV12-3/TRBV12-4	TRBJ2-4	CASTVWATDIQYF
TRBV9	TRBJ2-3	CASSVGGLGFADTQYF
TRBV6-5	TRBJ2-7	CASSYFDGYEQYF
TRBV6-1	TRBJ2-7	CASSAQGREQYF
TRBV6-2/TRBV6-3	TRBJ2-5	CASSLIGRETQYF
TRBV2	TRBJ2-5	CASRATGGSQYF
TRBV7-2	TRBJ1-6	CASSFYKGDSLHF
TRBV6-5	TRBJ2-3	CASTVRGSGTQYF
TRBV29-1	TRBJ1-1	CSVEVQIRGAEAFF
TRBV6-5	TRBJ1-2	CASRPTTGPGDGYTF